The clone carrying this T cell receptor beta chain was seen a single time. The data belong to a study of blood T cell repertoires in COVID-19. Whole-study context: Both acute and convalescent COVID-19 samples were obtained from the United States, Italy and Spain. PBMCs, B-cell-depleted T cells, or T cells provided the cDNA or gDNA that made up the material.

The V end was cut by 5 bases, the J end by 8 bases, with 15 bases between. Germline CDR1 and CDR2: MNHEY and SMNVEV (reference sequence). The CDR3 sequence is 14 residues long. This table comes from immunoSEQ multiplex PCR, and its TCRdb copy is limited to in-frame clones, with some not included. Of 48,000 or so clones in the sample, about nine tenths were seen once. V and J are TRBV27 and TRBJ1-4; no firm D call. The TCR was taken from an elderly woman with COVID-19, enrolled during active disease. Sample: peripheral blood. In DNA form, the CDR3 reads TGTGCCAGCAGTCCCGGGATCTCGAGAGAAAAACTGTTTTTT. This gives the protein CASSPGISREKLFF.